This T cell receptor beta chain was sequenced in a study of T cells in Graves' hyperthyroidism and ophthalmopathy. This CDR3 has 16 residues. V trimming: 6 bases; J trimming: 6 bases; junction bases outside the gene matches: 15. The germline V gene has CDR1 MNHNS and CDR2 SASEGT. Template material for amplifying TCR beta CDR3 regions consisted of RNA transcripts. The HTBI set primed first-round TCR CDR3 RT-PCR. TCRdb recomputed calls from the multiplex PCR reads with MiXCR, one row per CDR3 protein. This sample carries around 190,000 distinct CDR3 sequences, 17% of them seen once, and the ten largest clones take around 48%. This clonotype has at least ten counts.

The TCR originated in a woman aged 45-59 years with Graves' hyperthyroidism. The chain employs TRBV6-1 and TRBJ2-3; TRBD2 matches 7 bases. The sequenced sample consisted of blood. The CDR3 sequence is CASSRLGTTSSDTQYF. CDR3 in DNA: TGTGCCAGCAGCCGCCTGGGGACTACTTCCTCGGATACGCAGTATTTT.